These 21 T cell receptor beta chains share one sample of origin, sequenced in a study of shared T cell receptors in the human thymus. Libraries were prepared by immunoSEQ multiplex PCR; TCRdb keeps only in-frame clonotypes and omits some of them. The repertoire holds tens of thousands of clones, with about 95% as singletons. The source material was thymocytes. These receptors were obtained from a human donor.

This chain connects TRBV5-1 to TRBJ1-1; tentatively, D is TRBD1 (5 bases). The CDR3 extends over 14 amino acids. V lost 2 bases, J lost 3 bases, and 11 bases lay in between. Germline lookup yields CDR1 SGHRS and CDR2 YFSETQ. CDR3 sequence (DNA): TGCGCCAGCAGCTTCCGGACATCACACACTGAAGCTTTCTTT. Amino acid sequence: CASSFRTSHTEAFF.

The J gene is TRBJ2-5, the V gene TRBV7-6; TRBD2 might be the D (7 bases). Germline V lookup: CDR1 SGHVS, CDR2 FNYEAQ. The ends were cut back, 5 bases at V and 3 bases at J, with 28 bases in the middle. This CDR3 is built from 19 residues. In DNA form, the CDR3 reads TGTGCCAGCAGCCGCCGGTGGGGGGGGCCTCTCGGAGGTAAAGAGACCCAGTACTTC. Translated: CASSRRWGGPLGGKETQYF.

This rearrangement joins TRBV6-1 to TRBJ1-3; maybe TRBD1 (5 bases). CDR3 length: 17 amino acids. Trimming pared 2 bases from V and 4 bases from J, leaving 18 bases between. Germline CDR1 reads MNHNS; CDR2 reads SASEGT. The CDR3 protein is CASSEPSGGVEGNTIYF. CDR3 DNA sequence: TGTGCCAGCAGTGAACCTTCTGGGGGGGTAGAAGGAAACACCATATATTTT.

The rearrangement joins TRBV9 to TRBJ1-1; D not certain. V lost 3 bases to trimming and J lost 5 bases, with 11 bases between them. Looked up from germline, CDR1 is SGDLS and CDR2 is YYNGEE. This CDR3 contains 13 residues. CDR3 DNA sequence: TGTGCCAGCAGCGAGACCCCTCTAACTGAAGCTTTCTTT. Residues: CASSETPLTEAFF.

DNA of the CDR3: TGTGCCAGCAGCTTAGACAGGGGGCTTTGGCAGTACTTC. The encoded protein is CASSLDRGLWQYF. The V and J genes are TRBV11-1 and TRBJ2-7, with TRBD1 matching over 9 bases. V lost 1 base to trimming and J lost 9 bases; unmatched junction nucleotides: 4. The CDR3 covers 13 residues. The V gene's germline CDR1 is SGHAT and CDR2 FQDESV (reference sequence). Combining the CDR3 with reference TRBV11-1 and TRBJ2-7 gives the whole variable domain EAEVAQSPRYKITEKSQAVAFWCDPISGHATLYWYRQILGQGPELLVQFQDESVVDDSQLPKDRFSAERLKGVDSTLKIQPAELGDSAMYLCASSLDRGLWQYFGPGTRLTVT.

The V call is TRBV19, the J call TRBJ1-4, with D uncertain. The germline CDR1 and CDR2 sequences are LNHDA and SQIVND (reference sequence). V was shortened by 3 bases and J by 0 bases, with 8 bases between the two germline ends. The length of the CDR3 is 15 residues. The CDR3 here is CASSISETTNEKLFF. The CDR3 DNA reads as TGTGCCAGTAGTATCTCAGAGACAACTAATGAAAAACTGTTTTTT.

This chain joins TRBV28 and TRBJ2-7, with 8 bases matching TRBD2. The CDR3 totals 13 residues. Germline V gene lookup returns CDR1 MDHEN and CDR2 SYDVKM. With V trimmed by 6 bases and J by 1 base, 2 bases remained unmatched. CDR3 in amino acids: CASRPGGSYEQYF. In nucleotides, the CDR3 is TGTGCCAGCAGACCGGGGGGGTCCTACGAGCAGTACTTC.

The chain is built from TRBV10-3 and TRBJ1-2, with D possibly matching TRBD1 (5 bases). V lost 5 bases and J lost 3, with 22 bases in between. This CDR3 spans 17 amino acids. The germline V gene has CDR1 ENHRY and CDR2 SYGVKD. CDR3 sequence: CAISPRDSRGDYYGYTF. The CDR3 DNA reads as TGTGCCATCAGTCCTCGGGACTCTCGAGGGGACTACTATGGCTACACCTTC.

The CDR3 DNA reads as TGCGCCAGCAGCCAAAATATTGGACTAGCGGGAGTCTACGAGCAGTACTTC. This encodes CASSQNIGLAGVYEQYF. This chain links TRBV4-3 with TRBJ2-7, with 13 bases fitting TRBD2. Germline CDR1 LGHNA, CDR2 YSLEER. This CDR3 contains 17 residues. Trimming at V came to 2 bases and at J to 3 bases, leaving 7 bases not matched to a gene.

The CDR3 nucleotides read TGTGCCTGGAGGAAAAAACAGGGAAATGAAAAACTGTTTTTT. Its translation is CAWRKKQGNEKLFF. This rearrangement joins TRBV30 to TRBJ1-4; a possible D gene is TRBD1 (6 bases). The CDR3 has 14 amino acids. Germline V gene sequence: CDR1 GTSNPN, CDR2 SVGIG (reference sequence). The V end lost 3 bases, the J end lost 5 bases, and 13 bases lay between the germline ends.

In DNA, the CDR3 is TGCAGCGGCCGGACTAGCGGGGGGCCACACAATGAGCAGTTCTTC. Amino acid sequence: CSGRTSGGPHNEQFF. The chain couples TRBV29-1 to TRBJ2-1; the match to TRBD2 covers 14 bases. CDR3 length equals 15 residues. Germline lookup yields CDR1 SQVTM and CDR2 ANQGSEA. Losses at the gene ends were 7 bases for V and 5 bases for J; bases not matched to a gene: 7.

This clone occurred a few times. V is TRBV19 and J is TRBJ1-2; a weak D match, TRBD1 (5 bases). The CDR3 is 14 amino acids. Trimming took 5 bases from V and 3 from J, leaving 13 bases between them. From germline, CDR1 is LNHDA and CDR2 SQIVND (reference sequence). CDR3 loop: CASSFRQSDYGYTF. The CDR3, as DNA: TGTGCCAGTAGTTTCCGACAGTCCGACTATGGCTACACCTTC.

The chain couples TRBV11-1 to TRBJ2-1; 7 bases map to TRBD2. J gave up 2 bases and V 5 bases, and 6 bases lay outside the gene matches. Germline CDR1 reads SGHAT; CDR2 reads FQDESV (reference sequence). The CDR3 spans 15 residues. For the CDR3, the DNA is TGTGCCAGCAGCCCAAGACTAGCCCCCTACAATGAGCAGTTCTTC. Translating gives CASSPRLAPYNEQFF.

The chain employs TRBV4-1 and TRBJ2-1; perhaps TRBD1 as D (5 bases). The CDR3 runs 17 residues. V was pared by 1 base and J by 5 bases, with 18 bases between. Germline lookup yields CDR1 MGHRA and CDR2 YSYEKL. In DNA, the CDR3 is TGCGCCAGCAGCCAAGTGTGGCCTATCTTACAGGACAATGAGCAGTTCTTC. It is translated as CASSQVWPILQDNEQFF.

The genes are TRBV9 and TRBJ1-1; D unclear. The CDR3 loop spans 14 amino acids. V dropped 3 bases and J dropped 5 bases, with 14 bases sitting between them. In germline, CDR1 is SGDLS, CDR2 YYNGEE. CDR3 region: CASSGGLPGTEAFF. For the CDR3, the DNA is TGTGCCAGCAGCGGAGGACTACCGGGAACTGAAGCTTTCTTT.

This chain links TRBV5-1 with TRBJ2-1; TRBD2 might be the D (6 bases). This CDR3 spans 15 amino acids. Germline assignment: CDR1 SGHRS and CDR2 YFSETQ. The V and J ends lost 2 bases and 8 bases respectively, with 17 bases between them. The DNA of the CDR3 is TGCGCCAGCAGCTTTCACGGGGGAACGACGGATGAGCAGTTCTTC. Protein sequence: CASSFHGGTTDEQFF.

This rearrangement joins TRBV7-3 to TRBJ2-5, with 7 bases aligning to TRBD1. The ends lost 2 bases at V and 3 bases at J; junction bases unmatched: 9. This CDR3 spans 16 amino acids. CDR1 and CDR2 from the germline V gene are SGHTA and FQGTGA. CDR3 nucleotides: TGTGCCAGCAGCTTAGTCCGGAAGACAGGGAAAGAGACCCAGTACTTC. Its protein product is CASSLVRKTGKETQYF.

The V and J genes are TRBV5-6 and TRBJ1-3, with D unclear. The germline V and J ends were trimmed by 2 bases and 0 bases, with 18 bases remaining between them. The CDR3 is made up of 18 amino acids. CDR1 SGHDT and CDR2 YYEEEE come from the germline V gene. CDR3 in DNA: TGTGCCAGCAGCTTCCCGTCCTGGTTATCCCCCTCTGGAAACACCATATATTTT. Amino acids: CASSFPSWLSPSGNTIYF.

This clone has a handful of counts. The rearrangement joins TRBV19 to TRBJ2-1, with D perhaps TRBD2 (5 bases). The CDR3 consists of 13 residues. The germline V gene has CDR1 LNHDA and CDR2 SQIVND (reference sequence). Trimming shortened V by 6 bases and J by 4 bases, and 10 bases separated the two germline ends. CDR3 sequence reads: CASSQDYYNEQFF. The DNA for the CDR3 is TGTGCCAGTAGCCAAGACTATTACAATGAGCAGTTCTTC.

The rearrangement links TRBV5-1 to TRBJ2-5, with D perhaps being TRBD1 or TRBD2 (5 bases each). The length of the CDR3 is 13 residues. Germline loops: CDR1 SGHRS, CDR2 YFSETQ. V was pared by 7 bases and J by 1 base, with 11 bases between. For the CDR3, the DNA is TGCGCCAGCCGAACAGGACTCCAAGAGACCCAGTACTTC. This translates into CASRTGLQETQYF.

The chain has TRBV28 and TRBJ2-3, with a weak D call TRBD2 (5 bases). This CDR3 has 21 residues. Germline lookup yields CDR1 MDHEN and CDR2 SYDVKM. The V gene lost 6 bases and the J gene lost 0 bases, with 31 bases spanning the gap. The CDR3 DNA reads as TGTGCCAGCAGCCCACCATGCACCCAGCTGGCGGGCCTCCTTAGCACAGATACGCAGTATTTT. Its translation: CASSPPCTQLAGLLSTDTQYF.